These 5 T cell receptor beta chains were sequenced from one sample in a study of shared clonotypes between healthy human individuals. Sequenced by immunoSEQ multiplex PCR; TCRdb stores in-frame clones only, minus some. The sample shows roughly 2.5 million clones, about 92% of them seen only once. Sequencing was done on a sample of naive CD4+ T cells sorted from blood. Regarding subset: CD45RA+ positively selected. The receptors were gathered from a man aged 18 to 30 in good health.

This sequence joins TRBV4-1 and TRBJ1-5; D is perhaps TRBD1 (6 bases). Germline V gives CDR1 MGHRA, CDR2 YSYEKL. The CDR3 covers 13 residues. Trimming pared 0 bases from V and 11 bases from J, leaving 11 bases between. In DNA form, the CDR3 reads TGCGCCAGCAGCCAAGATCACACAGGGACCCAGCATTTT. Translation gives CASSQDHTGTQHF.

This chain connects TRBV5-1 to TRBJ2-3; D remains unclear. V gave up 4 bases and J gave up 2 bases, with 20 bases separating them. The CDR3 extends over 17 amino acids. Germline CDR1 is SGHRS and CDR2 is YFSETQ. The CDR3 protein is CASSPSAVSFHTDTQYF. For the CDR3, the DNA is TGCGCCAGCAGCCCCTCGGCCGTCTCCTTTCACACAGATACGCAGTATTTT.

This chain uses TRBV27 with TRBJ1-2; D gene unclear. V was pared by 3 bases and J by 4 bases, with 15 bases between. The CDR3 has 15 residues. Germline V gene sequence: CDR1 MNHEY, CDR2 SMNVEV (reference sequence). The CDR3 here is CASSFLATEGYGYTF. CDR3 DNA: TGTGCCAGCAGTTTTTTGGCGACGGAGGGCTATGGCTACACCTTC.

The chain links TRBV6-1 to TRBJ1-1; D may be TRBD1 (6 bases). The CDR3 is 14 residues long. V lost 6 bases and J lost 0, with 11 bases in between. Germline V gene sequence: CDR1 MNHNS, CDR2 SASEGT. The CDR3 loop is CASRQGRMNTEAFF. The DNA for the CDR3 is TGTGCCAGCAGACAGGGACGCATGAACACTGAAGCTTTCTTT.

The V call is TRBV5-6, the J call TRBJ2-3; D call uncertain. V lost 4 bases and J lost 5, with 20 bases in between. Germline CDR1 is SGHDT and CDR2 is YYEEEE. The CDR3 is 16 residues long. The CDR3 spells CASSGSTHKKVDTQYF. In DNA, the CDR3 is TGTGCCAGCAGCGGGTCGACCCACAAAAAAGTAGATACGCAGTATTTT.